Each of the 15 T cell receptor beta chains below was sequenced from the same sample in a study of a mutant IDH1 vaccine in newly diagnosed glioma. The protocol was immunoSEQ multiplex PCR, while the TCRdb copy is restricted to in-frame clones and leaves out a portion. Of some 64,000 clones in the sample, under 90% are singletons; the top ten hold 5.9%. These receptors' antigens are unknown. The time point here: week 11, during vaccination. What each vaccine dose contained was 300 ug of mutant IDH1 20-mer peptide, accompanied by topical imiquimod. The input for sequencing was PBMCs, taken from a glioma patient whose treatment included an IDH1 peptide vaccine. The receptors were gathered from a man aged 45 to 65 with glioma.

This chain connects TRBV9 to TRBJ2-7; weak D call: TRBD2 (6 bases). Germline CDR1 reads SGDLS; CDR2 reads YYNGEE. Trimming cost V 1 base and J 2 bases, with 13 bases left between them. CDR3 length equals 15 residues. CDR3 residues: CASSVLPGGTYEQYF. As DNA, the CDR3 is TGTGCCAGCAGCGTACTCCCAGGCGGGACCTACGAGCAGTACTTC.

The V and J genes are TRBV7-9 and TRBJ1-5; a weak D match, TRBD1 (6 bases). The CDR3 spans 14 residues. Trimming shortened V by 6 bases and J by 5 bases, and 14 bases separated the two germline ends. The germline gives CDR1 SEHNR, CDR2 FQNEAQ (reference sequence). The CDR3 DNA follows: TGTGCCAGCAGTCCCGGGACAAGGGATCAGCCCCAGCATTTT. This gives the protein CASSPGTRDQPQHF.

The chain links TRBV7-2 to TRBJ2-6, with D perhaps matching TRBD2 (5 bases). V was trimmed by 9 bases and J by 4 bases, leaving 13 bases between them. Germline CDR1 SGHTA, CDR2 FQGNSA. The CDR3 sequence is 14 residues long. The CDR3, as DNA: TGTGCCAGTTCAGGCGGGCAGGGGGCCAACGTCCTGACTTTC. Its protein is CASSGGQGANVLTF.

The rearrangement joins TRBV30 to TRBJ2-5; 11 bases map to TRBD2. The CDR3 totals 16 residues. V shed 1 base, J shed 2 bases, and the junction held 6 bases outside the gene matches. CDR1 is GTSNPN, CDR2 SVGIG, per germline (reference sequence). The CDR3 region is CAWSARLAGGQETQYF. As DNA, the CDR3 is TGTGCCTGGAGTGCAAGGCTAGCGGGGGGTCAAGAGACCCAGTACTTC.

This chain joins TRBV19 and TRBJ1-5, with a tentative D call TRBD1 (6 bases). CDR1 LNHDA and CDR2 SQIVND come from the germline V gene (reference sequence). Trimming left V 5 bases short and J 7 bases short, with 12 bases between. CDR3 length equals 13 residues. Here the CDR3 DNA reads TGTGCCAGTAGTTACAGGGATCGCCAGCCCCAGCATTTT. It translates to CASSYRDRQPQHF.

CDR3 in DNA: TGTGCCAGCAGCTTAGGACAGCTCGACACTGAAGCTTTCTTT. Protein: CASSLGQLDTEAFF. The V call is TRBV11-2, the J call TRBJ1-1; possible D gene TRBD1, 5 bases. CDR1 SGHAT and CDR2 FQNNGV come from the germline V gene. CDR3 size: 14 residues. V was cut by 1 base and J by 3 bases, with 9 bases left in between.

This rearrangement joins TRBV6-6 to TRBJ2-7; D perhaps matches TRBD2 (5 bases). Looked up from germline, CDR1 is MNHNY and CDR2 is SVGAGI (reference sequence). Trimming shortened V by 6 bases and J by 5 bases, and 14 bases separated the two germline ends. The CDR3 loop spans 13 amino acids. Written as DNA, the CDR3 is TGTGCCAGCAGACCCCCTCTGAGGGACGAGCAGTACTTC. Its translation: CASRPPLRDEQYF.

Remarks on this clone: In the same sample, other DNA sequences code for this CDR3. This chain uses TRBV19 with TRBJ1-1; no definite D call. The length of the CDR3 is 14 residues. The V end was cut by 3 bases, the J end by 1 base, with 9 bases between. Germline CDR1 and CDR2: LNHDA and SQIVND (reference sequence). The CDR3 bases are TGTGCCAGTAGTATTTCGGCGGGGAACACTGAAGCTTTCTTT. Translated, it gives CASSISAGNTEAFF.

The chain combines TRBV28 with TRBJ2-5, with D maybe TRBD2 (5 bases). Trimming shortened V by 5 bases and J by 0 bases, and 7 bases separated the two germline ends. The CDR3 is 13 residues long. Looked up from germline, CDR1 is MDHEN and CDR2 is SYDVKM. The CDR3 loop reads CASSLANQETQYF. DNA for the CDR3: TGTGCCAGCAGTCTAGCTAACCAAGAGACCCAGTACTTC. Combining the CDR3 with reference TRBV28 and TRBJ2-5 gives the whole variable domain DVKVTQSSRYLVKRTGEKVFLECVQDMDHENMFWYRQDPGLGLRLIYFSYDVKMKEKGDIPEGYSVSREKKERFSLILESASTNQTSMYLCASSLANQETQYFGPGTRLLVL.

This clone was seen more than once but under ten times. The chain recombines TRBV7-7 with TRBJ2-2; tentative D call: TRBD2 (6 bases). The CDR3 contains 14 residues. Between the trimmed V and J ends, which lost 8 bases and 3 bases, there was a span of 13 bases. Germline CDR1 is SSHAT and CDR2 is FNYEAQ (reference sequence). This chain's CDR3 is CASGVGGDTGELFF. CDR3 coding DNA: TGTGCCAGCGGAGTTGGAGGGGACACCGGGGAGCTGTTTTTT.

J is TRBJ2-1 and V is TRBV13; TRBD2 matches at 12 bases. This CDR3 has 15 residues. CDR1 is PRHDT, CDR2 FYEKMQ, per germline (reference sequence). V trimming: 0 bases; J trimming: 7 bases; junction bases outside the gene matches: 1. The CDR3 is CASSLGTSGSNEQFF. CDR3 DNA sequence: TGTGCCAGCAGCTTAGGGACTAGCGGGAGTAATGAGCAGTTCTTC.

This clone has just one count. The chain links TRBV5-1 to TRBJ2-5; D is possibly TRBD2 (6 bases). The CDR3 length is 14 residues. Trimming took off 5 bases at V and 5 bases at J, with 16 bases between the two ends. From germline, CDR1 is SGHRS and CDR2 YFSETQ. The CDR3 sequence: CASRPGTGDETQYF. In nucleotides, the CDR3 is TGCGCCAGCAGACCCGGGACGGGGGATGAGACCCAGTACTTC.

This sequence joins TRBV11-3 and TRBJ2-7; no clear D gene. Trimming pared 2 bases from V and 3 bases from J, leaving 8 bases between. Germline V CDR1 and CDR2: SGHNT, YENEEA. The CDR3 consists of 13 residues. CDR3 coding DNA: TGTGCCAGCAGCTTATTTGGAGACTACGAGCAGTACTTC. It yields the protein CASSLFGDYEQYF.

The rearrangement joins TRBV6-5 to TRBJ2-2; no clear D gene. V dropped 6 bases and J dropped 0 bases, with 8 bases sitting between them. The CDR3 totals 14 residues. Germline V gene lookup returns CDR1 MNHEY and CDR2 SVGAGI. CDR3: CASSNDPNTGELFF. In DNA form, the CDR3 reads TGTGCCAGCAGCAATGACCCGAACACCGGGGAGCTGTTTTTT.

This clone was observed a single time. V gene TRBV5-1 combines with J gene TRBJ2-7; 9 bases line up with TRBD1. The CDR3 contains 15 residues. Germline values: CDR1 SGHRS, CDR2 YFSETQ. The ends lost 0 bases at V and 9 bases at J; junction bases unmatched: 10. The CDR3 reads CASSLAGQGRLGQYF. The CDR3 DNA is TGCGCCAGCAGCTTGGCGGGACAGGGCCGACTCGGGCAGTACTTC.